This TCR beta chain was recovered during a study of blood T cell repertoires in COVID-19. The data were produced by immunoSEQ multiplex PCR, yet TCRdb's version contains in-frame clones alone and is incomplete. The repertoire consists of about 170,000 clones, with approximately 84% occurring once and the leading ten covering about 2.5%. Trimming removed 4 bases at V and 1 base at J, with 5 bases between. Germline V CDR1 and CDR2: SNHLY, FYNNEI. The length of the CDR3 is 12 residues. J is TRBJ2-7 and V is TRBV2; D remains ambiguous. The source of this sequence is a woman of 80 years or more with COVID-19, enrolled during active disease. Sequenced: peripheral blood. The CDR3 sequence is CASSALSYEQYF. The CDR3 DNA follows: TGTGCCAGCAGTGCATTGTCCTACGAGCAGTACTTC.